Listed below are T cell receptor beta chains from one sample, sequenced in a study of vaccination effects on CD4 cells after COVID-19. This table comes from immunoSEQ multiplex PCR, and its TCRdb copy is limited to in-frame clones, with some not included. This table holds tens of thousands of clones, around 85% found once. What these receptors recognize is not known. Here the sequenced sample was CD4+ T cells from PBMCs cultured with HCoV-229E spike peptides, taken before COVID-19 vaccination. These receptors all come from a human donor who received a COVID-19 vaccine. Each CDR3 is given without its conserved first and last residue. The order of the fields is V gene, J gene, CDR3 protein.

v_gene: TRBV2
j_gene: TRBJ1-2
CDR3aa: ASIQDGGGYT

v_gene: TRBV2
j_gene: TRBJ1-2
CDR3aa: ASKRSALNYGYT

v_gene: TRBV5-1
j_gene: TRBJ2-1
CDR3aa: ASSTAFRSGGDNEQF

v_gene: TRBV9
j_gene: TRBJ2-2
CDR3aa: ASSVEVQGELF

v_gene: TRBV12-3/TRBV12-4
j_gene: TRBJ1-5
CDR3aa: ASSAGGAQH

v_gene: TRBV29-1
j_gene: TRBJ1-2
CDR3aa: SAGSNPGYT

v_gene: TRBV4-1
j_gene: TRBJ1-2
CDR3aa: ASSQSGYIQGYT

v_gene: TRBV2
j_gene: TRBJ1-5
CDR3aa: ASSQTGNSNQPQH

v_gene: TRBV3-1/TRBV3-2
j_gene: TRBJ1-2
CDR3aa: ASSKGTGSGYT

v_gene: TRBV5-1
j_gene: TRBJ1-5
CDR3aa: ASSLAAGGNQPQH

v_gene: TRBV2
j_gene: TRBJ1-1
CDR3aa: ASSDWRGAF

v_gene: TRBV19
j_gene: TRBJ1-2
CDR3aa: ASSVGPSVYGYT

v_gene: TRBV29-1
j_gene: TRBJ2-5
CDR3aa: SVAYGGAGETQY

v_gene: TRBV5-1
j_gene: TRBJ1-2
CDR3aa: ASSLATGDPSRYGYT

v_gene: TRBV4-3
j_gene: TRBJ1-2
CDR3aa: ASSPGGRENYGYT

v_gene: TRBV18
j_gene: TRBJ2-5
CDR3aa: ASSPGTSETQY

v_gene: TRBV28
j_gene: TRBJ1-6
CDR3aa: ASKVYNSPLH

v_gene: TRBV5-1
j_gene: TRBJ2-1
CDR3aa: ASSLPRTNTGPSDEQF

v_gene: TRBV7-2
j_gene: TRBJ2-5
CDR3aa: ASSLAGPETQY

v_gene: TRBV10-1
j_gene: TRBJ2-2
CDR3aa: ASSVQNGELF

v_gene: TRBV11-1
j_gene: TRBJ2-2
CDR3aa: ASSLVQGGAGELF

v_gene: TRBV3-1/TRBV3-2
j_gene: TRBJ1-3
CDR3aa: ASSHRATGSSGNTIY

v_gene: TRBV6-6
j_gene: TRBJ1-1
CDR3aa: ASSYSRGNTEAF

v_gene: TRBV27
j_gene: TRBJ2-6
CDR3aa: ASSETGQGAGANVLT

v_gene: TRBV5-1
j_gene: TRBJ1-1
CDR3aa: ASSLAWGQDTEAF

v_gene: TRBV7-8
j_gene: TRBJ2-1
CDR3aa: ASSPRTSGGDNEQF

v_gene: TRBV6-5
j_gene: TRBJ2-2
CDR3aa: ASSLQGAQHTGELF

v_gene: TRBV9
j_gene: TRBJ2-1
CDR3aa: ASSVGLAEYNEQF

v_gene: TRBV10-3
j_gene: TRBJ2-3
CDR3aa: ATKRTTGGLDTQY

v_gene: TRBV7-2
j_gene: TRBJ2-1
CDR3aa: ASSVTSASNNEQF

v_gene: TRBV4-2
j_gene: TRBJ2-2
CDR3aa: ASSRYLGGENTGELF

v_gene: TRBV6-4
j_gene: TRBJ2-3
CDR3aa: ASRQGQRSTDTQY

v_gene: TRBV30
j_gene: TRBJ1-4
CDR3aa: AWSKSRGAEKLF

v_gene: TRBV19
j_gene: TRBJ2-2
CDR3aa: ASSLNPGTGNTGELF

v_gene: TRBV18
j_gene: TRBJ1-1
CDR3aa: ASSPLAGHNTEAF

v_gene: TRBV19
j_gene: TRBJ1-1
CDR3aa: ASSHKERKAF

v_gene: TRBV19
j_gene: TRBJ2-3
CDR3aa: ASKGRGAAFTDTQY

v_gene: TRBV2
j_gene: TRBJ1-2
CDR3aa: ASHRTGGFWYT

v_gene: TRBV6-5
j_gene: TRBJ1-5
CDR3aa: ASSSRTGQTNQPQH

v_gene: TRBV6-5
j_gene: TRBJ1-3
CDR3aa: ASGRWTGSGNTIY

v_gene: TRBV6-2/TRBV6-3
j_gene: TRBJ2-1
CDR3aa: ASSNTGLSYNEQF

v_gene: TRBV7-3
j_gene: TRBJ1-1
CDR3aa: ASSLFEGSEAF

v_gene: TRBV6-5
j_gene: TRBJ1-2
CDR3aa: ASRNSGNYGYT

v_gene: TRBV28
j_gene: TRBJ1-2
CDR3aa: ASSVRTGNYGYT

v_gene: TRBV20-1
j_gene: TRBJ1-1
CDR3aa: SASSRLGENTEAF

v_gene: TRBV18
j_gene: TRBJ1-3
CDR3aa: ASTRQGANSGNTIY

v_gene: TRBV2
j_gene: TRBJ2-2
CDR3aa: ASRFGAFGTGELF

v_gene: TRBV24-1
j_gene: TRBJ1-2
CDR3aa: ATAGRDGHT

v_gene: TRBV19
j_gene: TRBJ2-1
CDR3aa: ASRLSQGQEQF

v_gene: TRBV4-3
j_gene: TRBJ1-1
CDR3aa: ASSQGHTLNTEAF

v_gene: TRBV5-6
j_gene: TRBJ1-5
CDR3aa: ASSLFSGFSNQPQH

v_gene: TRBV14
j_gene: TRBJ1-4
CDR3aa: ASRKRQGANEKLF

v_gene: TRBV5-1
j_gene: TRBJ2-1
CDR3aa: ASSRGHNYNEQF

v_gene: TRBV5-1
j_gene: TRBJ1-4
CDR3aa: ASSSGQGPNEKLF

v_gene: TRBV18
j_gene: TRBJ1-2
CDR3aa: ASSPTTGVDGYT

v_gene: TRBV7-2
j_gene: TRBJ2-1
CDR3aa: ASSLAGTGHNEQF

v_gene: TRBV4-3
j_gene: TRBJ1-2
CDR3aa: ASSQVSVAADGYT

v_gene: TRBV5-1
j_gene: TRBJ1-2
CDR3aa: ASSLTGKEGYT

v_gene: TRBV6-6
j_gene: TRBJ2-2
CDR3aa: ASSQGLAGRNTGELF